A selection of T cell receptor beta chains follows, all from one sample in a study of STAT5B mutations in CD4+ large granular lymphocyte leukemia. Clones were read by immunoSEQ multiplex PCR, and TCRdb kept only the in-frame ones, dropping some. Altogether tens of thousands of clones are present, around 75% being singletons, with the ten largest covering around 0.5%. The sample comprised CD4+ T cells from blood buffy coats. These receptors all come from a human donor in good health. The CDR3 runs from the conserved cysteine through the conserved F or W. The D gene is left open where the match is weak. Clone size is stated in some rows and not others, as once, few, many or a class when expanded.

J gene | clone size | V gene | D gene | CDR3 protein | CDR3 DNA
TRBJ2-7 | - | TRBV19 | - | CASSIAFVGGGYEQYF | TGTGCCAGTAGTATAGCCTTCGTGGGAGGTGGCTACGAGCAGTACTTC
TRBJ2-5 | - | TRBV5-1 | TRBD1 | CASSPAGDREETQYF | TGCGCCAGCAGCCCGGCCGGGGACAGAGAAGAGACCCAGTACTTC
TRBJ2-4 | once | TRBV15 | TRBD1 | CATSNRGDIQYF | TGTGCCACCAGCAACAGGGGGGACATTCAGTACTTC
TRBJ2-3 | - | TRBV29-1 | - | CSSTWGLGTQYF | TGCAGCTCGACTTGGGGGCTTGGTACGCAGTATTTT
TRBJ1-1 | - | TRBV12-5 | - | CASGRDTNTEAFF | TGTGCTAGTGGAAGGGACACGAACACTGAAGCTTTCTTT
TRBJ2-5 | - | TRBV19 | TRBD1 | CASSMARGETQYF | TGTGCCAGTAGTATGGCCAGGGGGGAGACCCAGTACTTC
TRBJ1-2 | few | TRBV6-5 | - | CASTYPRAGSYGYTF | TGTGCCAGCACCTACCCCCGGGCAGGGTCCTATGGCTACACCTTC
TRBJ2-1 | - | TRBV19 | - | CASSIAGVNNEQFF | TGTGCCAGTAGTATAGCGGGAGTGAACAATGAGCAGTTCTTC
TRBJ2-1 | - | TRBV6-1 | - | CASSDNRPRYNEQFF | TGTGCCAGCAGTGATAACAGGCCACGCTACAATGAGCAGTTCTTC
TRBJ1-2 | - | TRBV6-4 | - | CASRVDSSYGYTF | TGTGCCAGCAGGGTCGACAGCAGCTATGGCTACACCTTC
TRBJ1-5 | once | TRBV7-2 | TRBD1 | CASSIRQGADQPQHF | TGTGCCAGCAGTATTAGACAGGGGGCCGATCAGCCCCAGCATTTT
TRBJ2-7 | - | TRBV18 | TRBD1 | CASAPDRAYEQYF | TGTGCCAGCGCCCCAGACAGGGCCTACGAGCAGTACTTC
TRBJ2-5 | - | TRBV19 | TRBD1 | CASSDREETQYF | TGTGCCAGTAGTGACAGGGAAGAGACCCAGTACTTC
TRBJ2-2 | - | TRBV12-5 | - | CASGLGQGPFGELFF | TGTGCTAGTGGCTTGGGCCAGGGGCCATTCGGGGAGCTGTTTTTT
TRBJ1-4 | - | TRBV7-2 | - | CASSPRDRGKKLFF | TGTGCCAGCAGCCCTCGGGACCGTGGGAAAAAACTGTTTTTT
TRBJ2-1 | once | TRBV7-9 | TRBD2 | CASSFGGGPSNEQFF | TGTGCCAGCAGCTTCGGGGGAGGGCCTTCCAATGAGCAGTTCTTC
TRBJ2-2 | - | TRBV1 | - | CTKEDSTNTGELFF | TGCACCAAAGAGGACAGCACCAACACCGGGGAGCTGTTTTTT
TRBJ2-2 | - | TRBV7-7 | - | CASSTGTHGELFF | TGTGCTAGCAGCACCGGGACCCACGGGGAGCTGTTTTTT
TRBJ2-3 | - | TRBV5-1 | - | CASSLDYHTQYF | TGCGCCAGCAGCTTGGACTACCATACGCAGTATTTT
TRBJ2-7 | - | TRBV5-4 | TRBD2 | CASSLASGFNYEQYF | TGTGCCAGCAGCCTCGCTAGCGGGTTTAACTACGAGCAGTACTTC
TRBJ1-1 | few | TRBV7-6 | TRBD1 | CASSSQAGQGTEAFF | TGTGCCAGCAGCTCCCAGGCTGGACAGGGCACTGAAGCTTTCTTT
TRBJ1-1 | - | TRBV5-5 | - | CASSFRNTEAFF | TGTGCCAGCAGCTTTCGGAACACTGAAGCTTTCTTT
TRBJ1-3 | - | TRBV5-4 | - | CASSFRNTIYF | TGTGCCAGCAGCTTTCGAAACACCATATATTTT
TRBJ2-1 | - | TRBV28 | - | CASSSPFNEQFF | TGTGCCAGCAGTTCACCTTTCAATGAGCAGTTCTTC
TRBJ1-2 | - | TRBV4-3 | - | CASSQEWDNYGYTF | TGCGCCAGCAGCCAAGAGTGGGATAACTATGGCTACACCTTC
TRBJ2-7 | - | TRBV5-4 | - | CASSLAGNPYEQYF | TGTGCCAGCAGCTTGGCAGGGAACCCCTACGAGCAGTACTTC
TRBJ1-5 | medium-sized | TRBV30 | - | CAWSKAGDQPQHF | TGTGCCTGGAGTAAGGCAGGGGATCAGCCCCAGCATTTT
TRBJ2-1 | - | TRBV21-1 | - | CASSTRVTSGREGAQFF | TGTGCCAGCAGCACGCGGGTAACTAGCGGGCGGGAGGGCGCGCAGTTCTTC
TRBJ2-3 | - | TRBV5-6 | TRBD2 | CASSLRLAGELTDTQYF | TGTGCCAGCAGCTTGAGGTTAGCGGGGGAGCTCACAGATACGCAGTATTTT
TRBJ2-3 | - | TRBV2 | TRBD1 | CASTRTGDTQYF | TGTGCCAGCACCAGGACAGGGGATACGCAGTATTTT
TRBJ2-3 | - | TRBV2 | - | CASSRVRSTDTQYF | TGTGCCAGCAGTAGGGTACGAAGCACAGATACGCAGTATTTT
TRBJ2-7 | few | TRBV19 | - | CASSHWDTAYEQYF | TGTGCCAGTAGCCACTGGGACACAGCCTACGAGCAGTACTTC
TRBJ2-2 | - | TRBV10-3 | - | CAITYGASENTGELFF | TGTGCCATCACCTACGGGGCTTCCGAGAACACCGGGGAGCTGTTTTTT
TRBJ2-2 | - | TRBV7-6 | TRBD2 | CASSLALAGKVDTGELFF | TGTGCCAGCAGCTTAGCGCTAGCGGGCAAGGTGGACACCGGGGAGCTGTTTTTT